The subject of this entry is one TCR beta chain. Its antigen is still unknown. No much larger clone exists at a distance of one base, and base qualities are not known. Libraries were made using the immunoSEQ multiplex PCR assay. For the multiplex PCR, a mixture combining 60 forward primers for TCR Vbeta segments and 13 reverse primers for TCR Jbeta segments was used. Amplification of the CDR3 region of rearranged TCR beta genes was performed with a multiplex PCR assay on genomic DNA. The Illumina HiSeq System was used to sequence the amplified TCR beta libraries as 87-base-pair reads. The published analysis was carried out like this. In a later analysis, some 80 million unique TCR beta chains were counted across the 666 repertoires, and around 10 million of these chains were shared by at least two donors. Raw reads were error-corrected and collapsed into unique sequences with a nearest-neighbor algorithm that merged closely related sequences to remove PCR and sequencing errors. To assign V, D and J gene segments, CDR3 sequences were aligned to IMGT reference sequences. For a sequence to be retained, at least a six-nucleotide match to both a V gene segment and a J gene segment was required. A rearrangement counted as productive if the CDR3 had no stop codons and remained in frame with V and J, and every other rearrangement counted as non-productive. Following IMGT convention, CDR3 was defined as the stretch from the second conserved V-encoded cysteine up to the conserved J-encoded phenylalanine. Sequences without an unambiguous match to a single V gene segment were excluded from the earlier analysis of several hundred of the donors. In an earlier analysis of roughly 500 of the donors, V segments were called functional above 56.7% productive rearrangements and were called segregating when the between-donor standard deviation exceeded 5%. A statistical classification framework was built for diagnosing cytomegalovirus status from the catalog of TCR beta chain sequences. A later analysis assigned V and J genes by comparing TCR nucleotide sequences with IMGT/GENE-DB human TR gene sequences. A later analysis assigned CDR3 sequences and most-parsimonious VDJ recombination scenarios with the TCRdist pipeline. In a later analysis, each TCR beta chain was defined by its CDR3 amino acid sequence together with its V-gene family, and reads lacking a unique V-gene family were excluded. To address suspected cross-contamination and a sequencing artifact, a later analysis removed around 600 highly shared, low-generation-probability nucleotide sequences. In a later analysis, a clonal expansion index for each public chain was calculated from normalized within-repertoire ranks of inferred template counts. In a later analysis, generation probabilities were computed with a VDJ recombination model fitted to out-of-frame rearrangements, and the resulting probabilities were checked against IGoR. In a later analysis, hypergeometric tests were used to score TCR-TCR, TCR-HLA and TCR-CMV co-occurrence, with a repertoire-size bias correction applied to TCR pairs. In a later analysis, false discovery rates were estimated by permuting HLA or CMV assignments 20 times. In a later analysis, co-occurring TCRs were grouped using DBSCAN, and TCRdist sequence similarity was added for clustering within HLA-allele-positive subsets. For co-occurrence clustering, repertoires with fewer than 30,000 or more than 120,000 public chains were excluded, along with five or six repertoires with anomalous nucleotide sharing. The table was pulled from immuneACCESS by TCRdb, which kept in-frame rearrangements only. Such tables lose some clones; where checked, under half of the loss comes from unresolved V genes, and the rest has no known cause. The DNA gave D and trimming, while V, J and clone size come from that table. The sample includes about 150,000 clones, with around three fifths observed a single time. In total, the top ten clones hold about 2.9% of the sample.

This entry comes from a study of cytomegalovirus exposure and HLA in healthy donors (TCRdb year 2017). For context, the study as a whole: According to an earlier analysis of a few hundred of the donors, some 170 million T cells yielded 120 million or so unique TCR beta sequences and approximately 280 Gb of sequence data. An early release that covered 500 to 800 HLA-typed donors contained approximately 290 gigabases of sequencing data and 75 million to 100 million unique TCR sequences. Of the roughly 400 genotyped donors, approximately 80% fell in the genetic ancestry cluster associated with self-reported Caucasian donors. The aim of the study was to test whether cataloging public T cell receptors could identify signatures of past pathogen exposure. The T cell repertoires of under 700 subjects were profiled by immunosequencing and related to cytomegalovirus serostatus. Besides the first cohort of more than 650 subjects, a separate validation cohort made up of about 120 different subjects was used. The study combined high-throughput TCR immunosequencing, statistical association of individual TCRs with disease status, and machine learning to predict cytomegalovirus infection status. To study patterns of TCR occurrence, a later analysis re-analyzed previously published TCR beta repertoires from more than 550 donors and added high-resolution HLA genotyping. Rather than drawing on any new phenotypic data, the later analysis identified candidate immune exposures from TCR beta sequences and the way those sequences occurred across donors. An earlier analysis of around 640 of the donors used high-throughput TCR beta sequencing to judge whether each TCR beta V gene segment behaved as functional or pseudogenic. Donor age, sex, ethnicity and CMV serostatus were compiled together with the repertoire data. A later genetic analysis took genome-wide SNP genotypes for about 55% of the 666 donors and used that subset as a discovery cohort. Every discovery cohort repertoire had been produced on one sequencing platform. HLA typing included class I and class II loci at four-digit resolution. Typing coverage differed by locus: A, B, C, DRB1 and DQB1 were typed in about 629-630 donors, DQA1 in around 500, DPA1 in some 600, and DPB1 in just under 490. Roughly 5 DR-DQ haplotypes were handled as single units for association and clustering, since linkage in the cohort was strong. Among 350 to 400 genotyped donors of the cohort, an average of approximately 240,000 unique TCR beta nucleotide sequences were sequenced per donor, roughly 20% of them non-productive.

Spanning cysteine to phenylalanine, the CDR3 consists of 17 amino acids. Only the CDR3 DNA is retained, 51 bases long and in frame from the first base. The germline V gene (reference sequence) provides CDR1 SGHNT and CDR2 YYREEE. The junction carries 18 bases between V and J, which are trimmed by 0 bases and 4 bases respectively. Here is what the overall study found, with its caveats: A later analysis found that HLA-associated TCR beta chains were more clonally expanded and had lower generation probabilities than equally common non-associated chains. Only TCR beta chains were sequenced in this cohort, and the absence of alpha or paired-chain data limited detectable features. Some IMGT-functional V segments, including TRBV6-2 and TRBV6-3, could not be told apart with the 87-base-pair reads, so those segments were excluded. Most CMV-associated TCR beta chains appeared to be HLA-restricted in a later analysis, and the HLA associations seemed to be driven largely by CMV exposure. A total of 164 TCR beta chains were listed by the study as associated with cytomegalovirus. A later analysis found that TCR association rates varied across HLA loci, with DRB1 alleles showing the most associated TCRs and HLA-C alleles the fewest. According to the authors, the approach could potentially be generalized to other disease states and immunological phenotypes. A later analysis associated around 16,000 TCR beta sequences with specific HLA alleles at a false discovery rate of 0.05. HLA typing was unavailable for some donors at each locus, so association tests used only the typed subset. In an earlier analysis of fewer than 700 of the donors, most TCR beta V segments appeared in productive rearrangements about 87% or about 30% of the time, broadly matching IMGT annotations. A cluster of highly shared sequence variants was judged likely to represent a technical artifact of the sequencing pipeline. Sequencing depth was assumed to be roughly uniform across donors in the presence/absence analyses, though that assumption may not hold. Most TCR sequences were observed very rarely across donors, whereas some public TCRs were present in many individuals. Because counts were too low, around 18 rarely observed V segments, including chromosome 9 orphons, were left out of the earlier analysis of 500 to 650 of the donors. CMV serostatus was the only immune exposure information available for the cohort. Strong co-occurrence of HLA alleles, especially DR and DQ, made assigning TCR associations to individual alleles difficult. According to a later genetic analysis, donors in an Asian-associated ancestry cluster had fewer N-insertions in productive TCRs than the approximately 650-donor mean. Several of the top co-occurrence clusters appeared to be linked to parvovirus B19, influenza, CMV and Epstein-Barr virus, according to a later analysis. A few of the identified cytomegalovirus-associated TCR beta chains were confirmed in vitro to be specific for cytomegalovirus antigens. Linkage disequilibrium might explain the correlated functional status among segregating V segments, but an unknown experimental factor could not be ruled out. A further reported finding was that TCR beta sequences accurately predicted the HLA-A and HLA-B alleles for most subjects in the first cohort. In a later genetic analysis, a missense DCLRE1C variant was associated with V-gene and J-gene trimming of TCR beta chains, and the association was replicated in an independent cohort. In both the original and validation cohorts, the classifier was reported to diagnose cytomegalovirus status with high specificity and sensitivity.

In total, 630 or so healthy bone marrow donors made up the cohort. At the time of sampling, all cohort members were nominally healthy, though unrecorded immune exposures were likely present. The donor tested CMV seropositive and was one of the 289 seropositive cohort members. Every donor gave a peripheral blood sample, and the peripheral blood mononuclear cells from that sample were used for TCR beta sequencing. The Qiagen DNeasy Blood Extraction Kit was used to extract genomic DNA from the blood cell samples. Input material: PBMCs. The chain is encoded by TRBV5-4 joined to TRBJ2-3; matching of 6 bases hints at TRBD1 as the D gene. This sequence originates from a woman between 25 and 40 years old in good health and CMV-seropositive. The DNA sequence is as follows: TGTGCCAGCAGCTTGGGGGGCAGGGGAAGGTCGGCAGATACGCAGTATTTT. It is translated as CASSLGGRGRSADTQYF.